The 22 T cell receptor beta chains given below trace back to one sample, sequenced in a study of cytomegalovirus exposure and HLA in healthy donors. PCR involved 60 Vbeta and 13 Jbeta primers. Generated by immunoSEQ multiplex PCR, the TCRdb table keeps only in-frame clones and is missing some. The sample lists roughly 150,000 clones, roughly 80% occurring once. The specimen sequenced was PBMCs. Receptors were obtained from a male donor in good health and CMV-seropositive.

V and J are TRBV30 and TRBJ1-2, with D possibly matching TRBD1 (5 bases). Trimming took off 1 base at V and 2 bases at J, with 8 bases between the two ends. CDR1 and CDR2 from the germline V gene are GTSNPN and SVGIG (reference sequence). CDR3 length: 13 residues. This CDR3 is CAWSGTNNYGYTF. The CDR3 region has the DNA TGTGCCTGGAGTGGGACAAACAACTATGGCTACACCTTC.

About this clone: The junction does not match germline at one end; this may be a read error. The chain has TRBV4-1 and TRBJ2-6; the D gene is possibly TRBD1 (5 bases). The length of the CDR3 is 16 residues. Looked up from germline, CDR1 is MGHRA and CDR2 is YSYEKL. As DNA, the CDR3 is TGCGCCAGCAGCCAAGGACAGAGCTCTGGGGCCAACGGCCTGACTTTC. This gives the protein CASSQGQSSGANGLTF.

This chain joins TRBV28 and TRBJ1-5; a weak D match, TRBD1 (5 bases). The germline V gene encodes CDR1 MDHEN and CDR2 SYDVKM. V gave up 5 bases and J gave up 0 bases, with 8 bases separating them. The CDR3 is made up of 14 amino acids. CDR3 nucleotide sequence: TGTGCCAGCAGTACAACAGGTAGCAATCAGCCCCAGCATTTT. This encodes CASSTTGSNQPQHF.

The J gene is TRBJ2-2, the V gene TRBV6-5; tentatively, D is TRBD1 (5 bases). The V gene's germline CDR1 is MNHEY and CDR2 SVGAGI. The V gene lost 8 bases and the J gene lost 3 bases, with 13 bases spanning the gap. The CDR3 sequence is 14 residues long. The CDR3 DNA reads as TGTGCCAGCTGGGGCGGATCACACACCGGGGAGCTGTTTTTT. Amino acids: CASWGGSHTGELFF.

This chain connects TRBV5-1 to TRBJ2-1, with D perhaps TRBD2 (6 bases). V lost 5 bases and J lost 4, with 16 bases in between. The germline gives CDR1 SGHRS, CDR2 YFSETQ. The CDR3 is made up of 15 amino acids. The CDR3 protein is CASSLGSGNYNEQFF. CDR3 in DNA: TGCGCCAGCAGTCTAGGTAGCGGAAATTACAATGAGCAGTTCTTC.

V gene TRBV5-4 combines with J gene TRBJ1-4, with 8 nucleotides matching TRBD1. The CDR3 spans 16 residues. Germline V gene data show CDR1 as SGHNT and CDR2 as YYREEE (reference sequence). V lost 4 bases, J lost 0 bases, and 5 bases stayed unmatched. CDR3 sequence: CASSGDRGTTNEKLFF. In nucleotides, the CDR3 is TGTGCCAGCAGCGGTGACAGGGGTACAACTAATGAAAAACTGTTTTTT. Drawing the rest from reference TRBV5-4 and TRBJ1-4, the complete variable domain is ETGVTQSPTHLIKTRGQQVTLRCSSQSGHNTVSWYQQALGQGPQFIFQYYREEENGRGNFPPRFSGLQFPNYSSELNVNALELDDSALYLCASSGDRGTTNEKLFFGSGTQLSVL.

This rearrangement joins TRBV19 to TRBJ2-3, with a possible D match to TRBD2 (6 bases). Germline V gives CDR1 LNHDA, CDR2 SQIVND (reference sequence). The V and J ends lost 7 bases and 2 bases respectively, with 13 bases between them. This CDR3 comprises 14 residues. CDR3 protein: CASMESGFTDTQYF. The CDR3 DNA follows: TGTGCCAGTATGGAGAGCGGGTTCACAGATACGCAGTATTTT.

The chain uses TRBV11-3 and TRBJ2-5; 8 bases map to TRBD1. Germline CDR1 is SGHNT and CDR2 is YENEEA. The CDR3 is 14 residues long. With V trimmed by 2 bases and J by 5 bases, 4 bases remained unmatched. The CDR3 reads CASSLQGAFETQYF. CDR3 in DNA: TGTGCCAGCAGCTTACAGGGGGCTTTTGAGACCCAGTACTTC.

Concerning this clone itself: The same CDR3 also results from other DNA sequences found in this sample. The rearrangement links TRBV6-1 to TRBJ1-5, with 7 bases identical to TRBD1. The CDR3 spans 15 residues. Germline V gene lookup returns CDR1 MNHNS and CDR2 SASEGT. The ends lost 2 bases at V and 10 bases at J; junction bases unmatched: 11. CDR3 region: CASSERGRGYQPQHF. The DNA for the CDR3 is TGTGCCAGCAGTGAAAGGGGCAGGGGGTACCAACCCCAGCATTTT.

The gene calls are TRBV19 and TRBJ2-5; 12 positions match TRBD1. J was trimmed by 5 bases and V by 4 bases; bases with no gene match: 5. CDR1 and CDR2 from the germline V gene are LNHDA and SQIVND (reference sequence). CDR3 length equals 15 residues. CDR3 protein: CASSTGTGGSETQYF. The DNA for the CDR3 is TGTGCCAGTAGTACGGGGACAGGGGGCAGTGAGACCCAGTACTTC.

V gene TRBV18 combines with J gene TRBJ1-1, with a possible D match to TRBD1 (5 bases). This CDR3 spans 14 amino acids. Germline CDR1 and CDR2: KGHSH and LQKENI. V was pared by 3 bases and J by 1 base, with 9 bases between. DNA for the CDR3: TGTGCCAGCTCACCCGATACAGGGAACACTGAAGCTTTCTTT. Residues: CASSPDTGNTEAFF.

The chain links TRBV15 to TRBJ1-1; 9 bases match TRBD1. CDR3 size: 16 residues. CDR1 and CDR2 from the germline V gene are LNHNV and YYDKDF (reference sequence). With V trimmed by 4 bases and J by 4 bases, 10 bases remained unmatched. The CDR3 sequence: CATSTHLQGAPTEAFF. In nucleotides, the CDR3 is TGTGCCACCAGCACCCATCTACAGGGGGCCCCCACTGAAGCTTTCTTT.

This clone was detected a few times. The rearrangement joins TRBV7-6 to TRBJ2-7, with 15 positions matching TRBD2. Germline trimming cut 1 base from V and 6 bases from J; bases unmatched to any gene: 1. The CDR3 loop spans 15 amino acids. Germline-derived CDR1 and CDR2 are SGHVS and FNYEAQ. CDR3 nucleotide sequence: TGTGCCAGCAGCTTAGGGGGACTAGCGGGAGGCGAGCAGTACTTC. It is translated as CASSLGGLAGGEQYF.

The chain combines TRBV4-3 with TRBJ1-2, with D maybe TRBD1 (6 bases). V was shortened by 1 base and J by 2 bases, with 11 bases between the two germline ends. The V gene's germline CDR1 is LGHNA and CDR2 YSLEER. CDR3 size: 15 residues. CDR3 DNA: TGCGCCAGCAGCCAAGGGAGCACAGGGAACTATGGCTACACCTTC. This encodes CASSQGSTGNYGYTF.

V usage is TRBV28 and J usage is TRBJ2-5, with 9 positions matching TRBD1. Germline assignment: CDR1 MDHEN and CDR2 SYDVKM. There are 14 residues in the CDR3. Losses at the gene ends were 10 bases for V and 5 bases for J; bases not matched to a gene: 11. The CDR3 here is CATTTGQGTETQYF. CDR3 nucleotides: TGTGCCACCACCACGGGACAGGGTACGGAGACCCAGTACTTC.

The chain joins TRBV2 to TRBJ1-2, with 11 bases identical to TRBD1. V was pared by 5 bases and J by 3 bases, with 2 bases of the junction left unmatched. This CDR3 is built from 14 residues. The V gene's germline CDR1 is SNHLY and CDR2 FYNNEI. For the CDR3, the DNA is TGTGCCAGCAGTTCGGGACAGGGGGACTATGGCTACACCTTC. It codes for CASSSGQGDYGYTF.

This rearrangement joins TRBV7-9 to TRBJ2-7, with 7 bases lining up with TRBD2. The CDR3 consists of 14 residues. V lost 3 bases, J lost 4 bases, and 6 bases stayed unmatched. Germline CDR1 reads SEHNR; CDR2 reads FQNEAQ (reference sequence). CDR3 sequence reads: CASSLRGSEYEQYF. CDR3 DNA: TGTGCCAGCAGCTTGCGCGGGAGCGAGTACGAGCAGTACTTC.

The genes are TRBV6-5 and TRBJ1-3; the D is unclear. This CDR3 contains 14 residues. Germline V gives CDR1 MNHEY, CDR2 SVGAGI. The V gene lost 2 bases and the J gene lost 2 bases, with 7 bases spanning the gap. In DNA form, the CDR3 reads TGTGCCAGCAGTTACGCGAGTACTGGAAACACCATATATTTT. Residues: CASSYASTGNTIYF.

This chain connects TRBV18 to TRBJ2-1; 7 bases agree with TRBD1. V lost 5 bases, J lost 4 bases, and 8 bases stayed unmatched. The CDR3 is made up of 15 amino acids. CDR1 is KGHSH, CDR2 LQKENI, per germline. In nucleotides, the CDR3 is TGTGCCAGCTCATCTACGAAGGGACAGTACAATGAGCAGTTCTTC. It encodes CASSSTKGQYNEQFF.

The genes are TRBV7-2 and TRBJ2-4; 8 nucleotides match TRBD1. Germline CDR1 is SGHTA and CDR2 is FQGNSA. Trimming removed 11 bases from V and 2 bases from J; junction bases left unmatched: 17. The CDR3 spans 17 residues. The CDR3 loop is CAVTPRRTGLTKNIQYF. The CDR3 bases are TGTGCCGTAACACCGCGAAGGACAGGGCTAACCAAAAACATTCAGTACTTC.

The chain recombines TRBV7-9 with TRBJ1-1, with D maybe TRBD1 (6 bases). In germline, CDR1 is SEHNR, CDR2 FQNEAQ (reference sequence). Trimming removed 5 bases at V and 4 bases at J, with 14 bases between. The CDR3 runs to 14 residues. The CDR3 sequence: CASSTQGDSTEAFF. Here the CDR3 DNA reads TGTGCCAGCAGCACACAGGGAGACTCCACTGAAGCTTTCTTT.

The rearrangement links TRBV7-8 to TRBJ2-1; D unresolved. CDR1 is SGHVS and CDR2 is FQNEAQ in the germline V gene. Trimming removed 1 base from V and 4 bases from J, with 11 bases in between. This CDR3 is 15 amino acids long. CDR3 coding DNA: TGTGCCAGCAGCTTAGGGGCAGGCATGTACAATGAGCAGTTCTTC. Translated, it gives CASSLGAGMYNEQFF.